Described below is a single T cell receptor (beta chain) sequence and its context. The antigen is not known. CDR1 is SEHNR and CDR2 is FQNEAQ in the germline V gene (reference sequence). This CDR3 is built from 13 residues. Trimming cost V 7 bases and J 7 bases; bases outside gene matches: 10. This sample was included in a study of cytomegalovirus exposure and HLA in healthy donors. Whole-study context: Most genotyped donors, approximately 77% of roughly 400, had Caucasian-associated genetic ancestry.

General study findings and limits: Within an earlier analysis, most TCR beta V segments proved productive either about 87% or about 30% of the time.

60 Vbeta and 13 Jbeta primers were used in PCR. Generated by immunoSEQ multiplex PCR, the TCRdb table keeps only in-frame clones and is missing some. The sample has roughly 180,000 clones; 76% are singletons. This clonotype originated in a female donor in good health and CMV-seronegative. Sequenced sample: PBMCs. J is TRBJ2-7 and V is TRBV7-9, with 7 nucleotides matching TRBD1. This CDR3 reads CASTPGADREQYF. CDR3 bases: TGTGCCAGCACCCCAGGGGCGGACAGGGAGCAGTACTTC.